The 3 T cell receptor beta chains below were found in one sample sequenced in a study of blood T cells in healthy people across ages. The authors ran a second PCR of roughly 6 to 12 cycles using a sample-barcoded 5' primer and a J-beta primer mix. MiXCR, applied by TCRdb to the 5' RACE reads, yields one record per CDR3 protein. The sample yields roughly 1.9 million distinct CDR3 sequences, around 40% seen once. The specimen sequenced was blood. These receptors were collected from a human donor in good health.

With respect to this clonotype: A read error may produce the germline difference seen at one junction end. The rearrangement joins TRBV6-6 to TRBJ1-2; TRBD1 agrees at 7 bases. From germline, CDR1 is MNHNY and CDR2 SVGAGI (reference sequence). The CDR3 is 12 amino acids. The CDR3 DNA follows: TGTGCCGGCAGTTTCTGGGACAGCAGCTACACCTTC. Protein product: CAGSFWDSSYTF.

The sample holds a few counts of this clonotype. V and J are TRBV7-2 and TRBJ1-5; 9 bases are a match to TRBD1. The CDR3 runs 17 residues. CDR1 is SGHTA, CDR2 FQGNSA, per germline. V shed 1 base, J shed 0 bases, and the junction held 4 bases outside the gene matches. The CDR3 is CASSLDRGPYSNQPQHF. The CDR3 DNA is TGTGCCAGCAGCTTAGACAGGGGGCCGTATAGCAATCAGCCCCAGCATTTT.

This clonotype was found a few times. The chain uses TRBV7-9 and TRBJ2-1; a possible D gene is TRBD2 (6 bases). The CDR3 is 15 amino acids. Trimming took off 5 bases at V and 4 bases at J, with 15 bases between the two ends. Germline CDR1 is SEHNR and CDR2 is FQNEAQ (reference sequence). CDR3 DNA sequence: TGTGCCAGCAGCCAGAGACTAGGGCTGTACAATGAGCAGTTCTTC. This gives the protein CASSQRLGLYNEQFF.